These T cell receptor beta chains were read from a single sample in a study of blood T cell repertoires in COVID-19. The protocol was immunoSEQ multiplex PCR, while the TCRdb copy is restricted to in-frame clones and leaves out a portion. This table holds some 120,000 clones, under 85% found once. The sequenced sample was peripheral blood. These TCRs come from a woman aged 60-75 years with acute or convalescent COVID-19. CDR3s include the opening cysteine and the closing phenylalanine or tryptophan. The D gene is left open where the match is weak. Part of the rows lack a size; the others show once, few, many or a class for expanded clones.

clone_size: -; v_call: TRBV29-1; j_call: TRBJ1-1; d_call: TRBD1; cdr3_aa: CSVARDSQMNTEAFF; cdr3_nt: TGCAGCGTTGCCCGGGACAGCCAAATGAACACTGAAGCTTTCTTT
clone_size: -; v_call: TRBV10-3; j_call: TRBJ2-5; d_call: -; cdr3_aa: CAISESQEGIGETQYF; cdr3_nt: TGTGCCATCAGTGAGTCACAGGAGGGGATAGGGGAGACCCAGTACTTC
clone_size: -; v_call: TRBV29-1; j_call: TRBJ1-1; d_call: TRBD1; cdr3_aa: CSVSQGVTEAFF; cdr3_nt: TGCAGCGTTTCTCAGGGGGTCACTGAAGCTTTCTTT
clone_size: -; v_call: TRBV7-8; j_call: TRBJ1-3; d_call: -; cdr3_aa: CASSPRTYGNTIYF; cdr3_nt: TGTGCCAGCAGCCCTAGGACATATGGAAACACCATATATTTT
clone_size: -; v_call: TRBV6-5; j_call: TRBJ1-1; d_call: -; cdr3_aa: CASSYSIGAGYPEAFF; cdr3_nt: TGTGCCAGCAGTTACTCGATAGGGGCAGGGTACCCTGAAGCTTTCTTT
clone_size: -; v_call: TRBV18; j_call: TRBJ1-1; d_call: TRBD1; cdr3_aa: CASSQGGTNTEAFF; cdr3_nt: TGTGCCAGCTCACAAGGGGGCACGAACACTGAAGCTTTCTTT
clone_size: -; v_call: TRBV6-4; j_call: TRBJ2-6; d_call: -; cdr3_aa: CASSAYHTGISGANVLTF; cdr3_nt: TGTGCCAGCAGTGCCTATCATACAGGGATCTCTGGGGCCAACGTCCTGACTTTC
clone_size: -; v_call: TRBV5-6; j_call: TRBJ2-7; d_call: -; cdr3_aa: CASSLDGQSTYEQYF; cdr3_nt: TGTGCCAGCAGCCTCGATGGACAGTCGACCTACGAGCAGTACTTC
clone_size: -; v_call: TRBV5-1; j_call: TRBJ1-1; d_call: TRBD1; cdr3_aa: CASSLAGAGGHPEAFF; cdr3_nt: TGCGCCAGCAGCTTGGCCGGGGCAGGGGGTCATCCTGAAGCTTTCTTT
clone_size: -; v_call: TRBV6-2/TRBV6-3; j_call: TRBJ1-5; d_call: TRBD1; cdr3_aa: CASSYPQQGFSNQPQHF; cdr3_nt: TGTGCCAGCAGTTACCCCCAACAGGGGTTCAGCAATCAGCCCCAGCATTTT
clone_size: -; v_call: TRBV27; j_call: TRBJ1-1; d_call: -; cdr3_aa: CASSPRRGSTEAFF; cdr3_nt: TGTGCCAGCAGTCCGAGGAGGGGCAGCACTGAAGCTTTCTTT
clone_size: -; v_call: TRBV11-2; j_call: TRBJ2-1; d_call: TRBD2; cdr3_aa: CASSLVGGAYNEQFF; cdr3_nt: TGTGCCAGCAGCTTAGTCGGGGGGGCCTACAATGAGCAGTTCTTC
clone_size: -; v_call: TRBV4-1; j_call: TRBJ1-1; d_call: TRBD1; cdr3_aa: CASSPNPTGPNTEAFF; cdr3_nt: TGCGCCAGCAGCCCAAATCCGACAGGGCCGAACACTGAAGCTTTCTTT
clone_size: -; v_call: TRBV19; j_call: TRBJ2-3; d_call: -; cdr3_aa: CASSKAGRTDTQYF; cdr3_nt: TGTGCCAGTAGTAAAGCAGGCCGCACAGATACGCAGTATTTT
clone_size: -; v_call: TRBV3-1/TRBV3-2; j_call: TRBJ1-2; d_call: TRBD1; cdr3_aa: CASSSGQTLYGYTF; cdr3_nt: TGTGCCAGCAGCTCGGGACAGACCCTCTATGGCTACACCTTC
clone_size: -; v_call: TRBV12-5; j_call: TRBJ1-3; d_call: -; cdr3_aa: CASGFTYQGLYGNTIYF; cdr3_nt: TGTGCTAGTGGTTTCACCTACCAGGGGCTCTATGGAAACACCATATATTTT
clone_size: -; v_call: TRBV24-1; j_call: TRBJ2-5; d_call: TRBD2; cdr3_aa: CATSDPRGKVAGHQETQYF; cdr3_nt: TGTGCCACCAGTGACCCCCGGGGGAAGGTAGCGGGTCACCAAGAGACCCAGTACTTC
clone_size: -; v_call: TRBV29-1; j_call: TRBJ1-1; d_call: TRBD1; cdr3_aa: CSVGTGGVAFF; cdr3_nt: TGCAGCGTTGGGACAGGAGGGGTGGCTTTCTTT
clone_size: -; v_call: TRBV5-1; j_call: TRBJ1-4; d_call: -; cdr3_aa: CASSLATSATNEKLFF; cdr3_nt: TGCGCCAGCAGCTTGGCCACGAGTGCAACTAATGAAAAACTGTTTTTT
clone_size: once; v_call: TRBV7-2; j_call: TRBJ1-1; d_call: -; cdr3_aa: CASSLDQGIEAFF; cdr3_nt: TGTGCCAGCAGCTTAGATCAGGGAATAGAGGCTTTCTTT
clone_size: -; v_call: TRBV7-8; j_call: TRBJ1-1; d_call: -; cdr3_aa: CASSLGGKGVAEAFF; cdr3_nt: TGTGCCAGCAGCTTAGGTGGGAAAGGGGTTGCTGAAGCTTTCTTT
clone_size: -; v_call: TRBV3-1/TRBV3-2; j_call: TRBJ1-2; d_call: -; cdr3_aa: CASSREQRNYGYTF; cdr3_nt: TGTGCCAGCAGCCGGGAACAGCGGAACTATGGCTACACCTTC
clone_size: -; v_call: TRBV5-4; j_call: TRBJ2-1; d_call: -; cdr3_aa: CASSLVGGGVRNEQFF; cdr3_nt: TGTGCCAGCAGCTTGGTGGGCGGGGGCGTCCGAAATGAGCAGTTCTTC
clone_size: -; v_call: TRBV2; j_call: TRBJ1-5; d_call: TRBD1; cdr3_aa: CASRDRGQPQHF; cdr3_nt: TGTGCCAGCAGGGACAGGGGGCAACCCCAGCATTTT
clone_size: few; v_call: TRBV19; j_call: TRBJ2-7; d_call: TRBD2; cdr3_aa: CASSPSGTYEQYF; cdr3_nt: TGTGCCAGCTCGCCTAGCGGGACCTACGAGCAGTACTTC
clone_size: few; v_call: TRBV7-9; j_call: TRBJ1-2; d_call: -; cdr3_aa: CASSLALDSYGYTF; cdr3_nt: TGTGCCAGCAGCTTAGCGCTGGACAGCTATGGCTACACCTTC
clone_size: -; v_call: TRBV3-1/TRBV3-2; j_call: TRBJ1-1; d_call: TRBD1; cdr3_aa: CASSPWDRPKADTEAFF; cdr3_nt: TGTGCCAGCAGCCCTTGGGACAGGCCGAAGGCGGACACTGAAGCTTTCTTT